This entry is about one T cell receptor beta chain. The antigen it binds to is not known. No qualities accompany the bases; no much larger clone lies one base away. In the paper's terms, the time point label means: baseline before first vaccination. The vaccinee samples were drawn from two UK trials, COV001 and COV002, one of which was a single-blind randomized controlled phase 2/3 trial testing AZD1222 (ChAdOx1 nCoV-19) in healthy adults. Trial participant PBMC samples were collected at day 0 and day 28 after the second dose for TCRbeta chain sequencing. The data were taken from a study of T cell responses to AZD1222 COVID-19 vaccine (dated by TCRdb to 2020 to 2022). Looking at the study overall: AZD1222 recipients whose second dose came at about 4 weeks and those whose second dose came at about 12 weeks were combined into one group, since spike-specific TCR depth and breadth did not differ between the two schedules. A total of 230 to 250 trial participants underwent TCR sequencing, of whom about 210 had received two doses of AZD1222 and around 26 had received two doses of the MenACWY control vaccine. Trial participants were enrolled into age subgroups of 18-55, 56-69 and 70-plus years, which contained around 150, 29 and 61 TCR-sequenced participants, respectively. Beyond this particular receptor, the publication reports: Participants were mostly white British and included more females than males, and it was suggested by the authors that clonal diversity may have been underestimated. No day 14 peak-response samples were available, so repertoires were characterized only after the peak T cell response. After two AZD1222 doses, spike-specific TCR breadth and depth were significantly higher than at day 0 and than in MenACWY recipients. Vaccine-associated CD4 TCRs spanned the whole spike protein, with dominant responses in regions 160-218 and 743-854. Epitopes outside the regions mutated in the B.1.351 and B.1.1.7 variants were reportedly recognized by nearly half of the unique spike-specific TCRs. In the small 56-69-year group, the increase in depth fell short of significance, most likely because of low power. Conclusions about previously exposed vaccinees were limited because only six AZD1222 recipients were SARS-CoV-2 seropositive at baseline.

The CDR3 regions of human TCRbeta chains were subjected to immunosequencing. As for how the authors treated the data: Repertoire TCRs were matched against a reference library of SARS-CoV-2-specific TCRs generated with the MIRA antigen-specificity platform. Breadth meant the fraction of unique TCRs that were SARS-CoV-2-associated, whereas depth meant the fraction of total T cells that were SARS-CoV-2-associated. Using the MIRA data, every spike-specific TCR was mapped to the spike region that the TCR reacted to and assigned to either a CD4 or a CD8 class. Log10-transformed breadth and depth values were compared by one-way ANOVA with Sidak's multiple comparisons tests. Not all clones reach the TCRdb copy of this immuneACCESS table, which keeps in-frame sequences only. Checked studies attribute under half of the gap to unresolved V genes and leave the rest unexplained. The DNA was the basis for D and trimming; V, J and clone size are from that table. In this sample the table shows some 190,000 clones, approximately 92% of which occur a single time. The ten largest clones take up less than 1.5% of the sample.

This TCR derives from an adult in good health. Specimen: peripheral blood, collected on day 0 of AZD1222 vaccination.

The nucleotides are TGTGCCAGCAGCTTCCGGGACAGGGGGGCTTTCTTT. The translation is CASSFRDRGAFF. The chain uses TRBV12-3 or TRBV12-4 and TRBJ1-1, with TRBD1 matching 11 junction bases. V is trimmed back by 6 bases and J by 11 bases, and the junction contains 5 bases that no gene match accounts for. The CDR3 spans 12 residues, from the cysteine through the phenylalanine. The entry retains the CDR3 DNA only, 36 bases that are in frame from base 1.